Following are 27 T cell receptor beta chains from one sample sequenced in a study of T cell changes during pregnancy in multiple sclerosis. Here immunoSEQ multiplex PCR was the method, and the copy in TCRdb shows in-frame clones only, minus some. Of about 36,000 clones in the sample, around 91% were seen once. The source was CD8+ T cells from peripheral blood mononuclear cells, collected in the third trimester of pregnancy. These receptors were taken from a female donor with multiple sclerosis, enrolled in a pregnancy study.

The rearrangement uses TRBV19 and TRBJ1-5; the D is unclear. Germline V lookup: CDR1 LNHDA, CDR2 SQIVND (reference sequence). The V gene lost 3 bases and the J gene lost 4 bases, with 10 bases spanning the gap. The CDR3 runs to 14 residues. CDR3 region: CASSMNPVNQPQHF. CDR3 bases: TGTGCCAGTAGTATGAATCCGGTTAATCAGCCCCAGCATTTT.

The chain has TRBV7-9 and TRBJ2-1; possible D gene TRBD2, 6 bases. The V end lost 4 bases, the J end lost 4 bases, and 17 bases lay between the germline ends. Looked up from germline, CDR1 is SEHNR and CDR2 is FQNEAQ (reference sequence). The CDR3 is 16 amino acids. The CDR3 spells CASSSSSSDEYNEQFF. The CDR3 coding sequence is TGTGCCAGCAGCTCTTCGTCTAGCGACGAATACAATGAGCAGTTCTTC.

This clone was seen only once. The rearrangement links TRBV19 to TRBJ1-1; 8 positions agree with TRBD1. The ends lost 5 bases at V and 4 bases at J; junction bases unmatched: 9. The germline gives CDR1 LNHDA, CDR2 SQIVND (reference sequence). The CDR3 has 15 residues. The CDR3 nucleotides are TGTGCCAGTAGTCTACCTGACAGGGGATTCACTGAAGCTTTCTTT. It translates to CASSLPDRGFTEAFF.

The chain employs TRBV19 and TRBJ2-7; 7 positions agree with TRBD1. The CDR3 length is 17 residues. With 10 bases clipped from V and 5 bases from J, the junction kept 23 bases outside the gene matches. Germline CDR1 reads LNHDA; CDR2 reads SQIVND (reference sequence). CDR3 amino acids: CATLPTLLGTVGNEQYF. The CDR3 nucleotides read TGTGCCACCCTTCCCACCCTTCTGGGGACAGTCGGGAACGAGCAGTACTTC.

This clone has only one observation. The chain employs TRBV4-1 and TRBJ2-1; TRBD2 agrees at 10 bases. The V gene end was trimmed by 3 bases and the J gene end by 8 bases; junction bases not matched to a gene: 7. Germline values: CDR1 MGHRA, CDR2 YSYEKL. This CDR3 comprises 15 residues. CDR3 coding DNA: TGCGCCAGCAGCCAGGCTAGCGGGGGCTTCGATGAGCAGTTCTTC. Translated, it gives CASSQASGGFDEQFF.

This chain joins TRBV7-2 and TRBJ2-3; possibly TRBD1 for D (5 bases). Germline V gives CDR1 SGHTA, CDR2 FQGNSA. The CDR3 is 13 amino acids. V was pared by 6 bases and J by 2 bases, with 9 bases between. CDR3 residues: CASSPGITDTQYF. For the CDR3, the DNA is TGTGCCAGCAGTCCAGGGATCACAGATACGCAGTATTTT.

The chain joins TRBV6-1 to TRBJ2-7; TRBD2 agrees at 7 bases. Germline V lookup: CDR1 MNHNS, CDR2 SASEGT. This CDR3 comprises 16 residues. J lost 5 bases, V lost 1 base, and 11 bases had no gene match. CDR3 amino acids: CASSEEEGGRANEQYF. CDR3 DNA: TGTGCCAGCAGTGAAGAGGAAGGAGGGAGGGCCAACGAGCAGTACTTC.

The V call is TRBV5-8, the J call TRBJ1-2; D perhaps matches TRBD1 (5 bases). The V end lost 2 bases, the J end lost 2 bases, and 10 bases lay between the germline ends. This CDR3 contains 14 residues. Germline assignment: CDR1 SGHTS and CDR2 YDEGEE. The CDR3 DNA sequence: TGTGCCAGCAGCTTCAGGGTTATCAACTATGGCTACACCTTC. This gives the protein CASSFRVINYGYTF.

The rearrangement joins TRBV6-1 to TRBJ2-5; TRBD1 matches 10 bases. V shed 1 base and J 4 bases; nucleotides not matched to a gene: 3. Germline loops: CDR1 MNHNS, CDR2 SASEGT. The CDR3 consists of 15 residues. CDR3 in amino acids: CASSEETGGGETQYF. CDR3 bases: TGTGCCAGCAGTGAAGAGACAGGGGGCGGAGAGACCCAGTACTTC.

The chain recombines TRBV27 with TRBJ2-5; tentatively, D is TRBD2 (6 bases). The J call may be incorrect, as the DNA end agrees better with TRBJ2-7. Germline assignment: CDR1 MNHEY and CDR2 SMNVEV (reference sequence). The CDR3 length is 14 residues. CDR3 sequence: CASSPGGSHYEQYF. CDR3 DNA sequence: TGTGCCAGCAGCCCTGGGGGGTCGCACTACGAGCAGTACTTC.

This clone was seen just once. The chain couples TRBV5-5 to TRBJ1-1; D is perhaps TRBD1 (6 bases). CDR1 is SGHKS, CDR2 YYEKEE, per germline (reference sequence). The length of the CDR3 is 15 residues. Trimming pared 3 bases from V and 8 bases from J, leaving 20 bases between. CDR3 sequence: CASSWGGGAPREAFF. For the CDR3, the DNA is TGTGCCAGCAGCTGGGGGGGCGGGGCTCCCCGAGAAGCTTTCTTT.

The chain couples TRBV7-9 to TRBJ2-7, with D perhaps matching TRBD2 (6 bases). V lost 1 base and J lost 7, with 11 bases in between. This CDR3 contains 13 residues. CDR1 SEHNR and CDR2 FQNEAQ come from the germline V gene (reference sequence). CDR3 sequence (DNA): TGTGCCAGCAGCTTAGTGGCAGGGAGGGAGCAGTACTTC. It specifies CASSLVAGREQYF.

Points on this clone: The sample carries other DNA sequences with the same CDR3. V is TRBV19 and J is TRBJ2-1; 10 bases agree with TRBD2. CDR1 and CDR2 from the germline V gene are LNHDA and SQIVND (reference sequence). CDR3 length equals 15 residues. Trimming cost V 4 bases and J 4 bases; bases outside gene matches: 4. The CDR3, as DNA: TGTGCCAGTAGTAAAACTAGCGGGGATTACAATGAGCAGTTCTTC. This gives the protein CASSKTSGDYNEQFF.

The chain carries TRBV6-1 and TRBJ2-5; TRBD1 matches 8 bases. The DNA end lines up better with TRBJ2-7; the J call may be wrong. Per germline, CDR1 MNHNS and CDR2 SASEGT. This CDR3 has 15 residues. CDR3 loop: CASIPDRGSSYEQYF. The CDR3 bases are TGTGCCAGCATACCCGACAGGGGTTCGTCCTACGAGCAGTACTTC.

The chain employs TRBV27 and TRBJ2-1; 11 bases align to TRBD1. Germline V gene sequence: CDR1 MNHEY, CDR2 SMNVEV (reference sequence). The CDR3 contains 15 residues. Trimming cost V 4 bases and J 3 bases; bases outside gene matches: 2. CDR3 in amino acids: CASSSGTGGYNEQFF. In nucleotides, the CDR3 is TGTGCCAGCAGTTCCGGGACAGGGGGCTACAATGAGCAGTTCTTC.

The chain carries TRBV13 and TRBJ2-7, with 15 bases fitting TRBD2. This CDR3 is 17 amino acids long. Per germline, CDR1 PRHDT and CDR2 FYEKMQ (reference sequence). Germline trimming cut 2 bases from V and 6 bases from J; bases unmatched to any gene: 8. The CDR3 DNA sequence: TGTGCCAGCAGCTTAAGAGGACTAGCGGGGGGGGTGTTCGAGCAGTACTTC. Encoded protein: CASSLRGLAGGVFEQYF.

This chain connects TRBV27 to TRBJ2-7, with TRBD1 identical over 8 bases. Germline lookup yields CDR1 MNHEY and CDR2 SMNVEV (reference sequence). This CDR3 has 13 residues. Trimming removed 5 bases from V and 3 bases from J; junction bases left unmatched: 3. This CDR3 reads CASSRTGNYEQYF. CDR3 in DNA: TGTGCCAGCAGTCGGACAGGGAACTACGAGCAGTACTTC.

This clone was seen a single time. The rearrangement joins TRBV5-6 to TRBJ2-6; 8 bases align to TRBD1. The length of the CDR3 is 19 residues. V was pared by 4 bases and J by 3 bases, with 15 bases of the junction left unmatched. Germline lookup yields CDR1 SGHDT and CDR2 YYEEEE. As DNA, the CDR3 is TGTGCCAGCAGCCCAGACAGGGGCATGATCCTTGGTGGGGCCAACGTCCTGACTTTC. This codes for CASSPDRGMILGGANVLTF.

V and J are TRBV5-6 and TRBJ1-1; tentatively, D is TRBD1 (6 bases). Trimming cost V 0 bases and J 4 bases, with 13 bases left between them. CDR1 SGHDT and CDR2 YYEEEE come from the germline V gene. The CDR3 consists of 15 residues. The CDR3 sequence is CASSLAGGALTEAFF. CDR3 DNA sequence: TGTGCCAGCAGCTTGGCCGGGGGGGCCCTCACTGAAGCTTTCTTT. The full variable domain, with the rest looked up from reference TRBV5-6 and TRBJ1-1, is DAGVTQSPTHLIKTRGQQVTLRCSPKSGHDTVSWYQQALGQGPQFIFQYYEEEERQRGNFPDRFSGHQFPNYSSELNVNALLLGDSALYLCASSLAGGALTEAFFGQGTRLTVV.

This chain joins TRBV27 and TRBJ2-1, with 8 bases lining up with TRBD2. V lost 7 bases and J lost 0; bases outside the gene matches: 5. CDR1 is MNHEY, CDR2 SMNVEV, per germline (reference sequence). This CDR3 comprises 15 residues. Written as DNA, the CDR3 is TGTGCCAGCAACCCCGGGACTAGCTCCTACAATGAGCAGTTCTTC. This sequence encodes CASNPGTSSYNEQFF.

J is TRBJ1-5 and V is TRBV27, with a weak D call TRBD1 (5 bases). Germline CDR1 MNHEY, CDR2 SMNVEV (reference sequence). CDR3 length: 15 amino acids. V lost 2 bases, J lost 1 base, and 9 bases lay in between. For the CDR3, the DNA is TGTGCCAGCAGTTTACAGGGCTTCAGCAATCAGCCCCAGCATTTT. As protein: CASSLQGFSNQPQHF.

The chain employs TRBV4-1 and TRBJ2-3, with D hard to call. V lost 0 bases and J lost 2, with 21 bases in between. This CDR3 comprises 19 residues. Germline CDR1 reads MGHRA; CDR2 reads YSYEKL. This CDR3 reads CASSQDSFQAASNTDTQYF. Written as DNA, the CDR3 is TGCGCCAGCAGCCAAGACTCATTTCAGGCAGCCTCCAACACAGATACGCAGTATTTT.

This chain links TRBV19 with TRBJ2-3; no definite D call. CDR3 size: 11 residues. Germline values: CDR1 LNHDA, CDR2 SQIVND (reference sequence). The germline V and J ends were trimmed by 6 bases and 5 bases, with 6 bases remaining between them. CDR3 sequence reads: CASRYRDTQYF. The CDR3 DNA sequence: TGTGCCAGTAGGTATAGAGATACGCAGTATTTT.

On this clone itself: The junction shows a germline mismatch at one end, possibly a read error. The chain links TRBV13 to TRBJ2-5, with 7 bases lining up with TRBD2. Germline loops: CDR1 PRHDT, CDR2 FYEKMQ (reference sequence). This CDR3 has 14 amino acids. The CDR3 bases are TGTGCCAGCAGCTTAGGCGGGGGGAAAGAGATCCAGTACTTC. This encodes CASSLGGGKEIQYF.

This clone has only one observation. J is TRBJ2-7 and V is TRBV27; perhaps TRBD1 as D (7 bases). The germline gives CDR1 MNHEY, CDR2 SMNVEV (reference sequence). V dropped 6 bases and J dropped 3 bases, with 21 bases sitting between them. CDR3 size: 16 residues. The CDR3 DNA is TGTGCCAGCAGCCCCGAGACAGGGCGGGGAATCTACGAGCAGTACTTC. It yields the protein CASSPETGRGIYEQYF.

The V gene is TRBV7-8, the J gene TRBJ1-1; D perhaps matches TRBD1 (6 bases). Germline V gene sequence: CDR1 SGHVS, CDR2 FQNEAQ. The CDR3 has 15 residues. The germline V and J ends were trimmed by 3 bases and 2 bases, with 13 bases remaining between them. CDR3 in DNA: TGTGCCAGCAGCTTCCCCATGGACAGTAACACTGAAGCTTTCTTT. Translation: CASSFPMDSNTEAFF.

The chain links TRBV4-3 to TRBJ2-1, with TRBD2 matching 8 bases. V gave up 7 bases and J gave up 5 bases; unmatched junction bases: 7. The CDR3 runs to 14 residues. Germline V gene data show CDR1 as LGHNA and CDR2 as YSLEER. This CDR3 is CASNRGGTHNEQFF. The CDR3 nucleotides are TGCGCCAGCAACCGCGGGGGGACTCACAATGAGCAGTTCTTC.